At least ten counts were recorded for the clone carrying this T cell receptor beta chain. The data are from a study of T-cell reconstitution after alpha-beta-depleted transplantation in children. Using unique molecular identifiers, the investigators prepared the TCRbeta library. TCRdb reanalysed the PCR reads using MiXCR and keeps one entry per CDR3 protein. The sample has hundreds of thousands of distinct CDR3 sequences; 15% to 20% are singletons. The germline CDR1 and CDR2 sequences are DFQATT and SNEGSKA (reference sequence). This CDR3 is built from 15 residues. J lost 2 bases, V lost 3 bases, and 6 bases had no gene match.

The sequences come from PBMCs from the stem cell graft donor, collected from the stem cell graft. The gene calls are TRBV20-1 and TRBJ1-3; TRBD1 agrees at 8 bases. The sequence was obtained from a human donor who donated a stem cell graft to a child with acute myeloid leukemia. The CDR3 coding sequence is TGCAGTGCTAGTTTTCCGGGACAGGCTGGAAACACCATATATTTT. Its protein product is CSASFPGQAGNTIYF.